This entry is about one T cell receptor (beta chain). TCRdb called the 5' RACE reads again in MiXCR, with one record for every CDR3 protein. The sample contains approximately 1.8 million distinct CDR3 sequences, about 30% of which appear only once. The sample belongs to a study of identical twins. The length of the CDR3 is 16 residues. Germline V gene data show CDR1 as SGHRS and CDR2 as YFSETQ. V lost 0 bases to trimming and J lost 3 bases, with 13 bases between them. This sequence was found in a newborn girl in good health. The rearrangement links TRBV5-1 to TRBJ2-1; D is perhaps TRBD1 (5 bases). The sequenced sample was cord blood. The CDR3 region is CASSLADTEFYNEQFF. The CDR3 DNA is TGCGCCAGCAGCTTGGCGGACACAGAGTTCTACAATGAGCAGTTCTTC.